This T cell receptor beta chain comes out of a study of blood T cell repertoires in COVID-19 (dated by TCRdb to 2020 to 2022). For the study in its entirety: Collaborator samples came from the United States, Italy and Spain and covered acute and convalescent phases of COVID-19. Subjects who had been exposed to COVID-19, were actively infected with it, or had recovered from it provided the deeply sampled blood TCRbeta repertoires that made up the dataset. The prospective study material was composed of cDNA or gDNA derived from T cells, B-cell-depleted T cells, or PBMCs. A freely available public database, intended as a resource for researchers studying the immune response to SARS-CoV-2, is where the repertoires were released. Where available, HLA class I and class II types were taken from metadata supplied by the sample provider and were not determined by assay-based typing. Samples were obtained from the ongoing ImmuneRACE study (first 160 participants) and from about 1,300 subjects provided by 6 global collaborators. Nearly every sample came with metadata listing a de-identified subject ID, COVID-19 status, age in years and sex. What the study reported, not specific to this receptor: How much clinical and demographic metadata was included differed by source and by participant, and the metadata was provided uncurated.

Reading from cysteine to phenylalanine, the CDR3 counts 16 amino acids. Only the CDR3 DNA is retained, 48 bases long and in frame from the first base. Compared with germline, V lacks 2 bases and J lacks 2 bases; bases without a gene match: 5. From a lookup of the germline V gene (reference sequence), CDR1 and CDR2 are LNHDA and SQIVND. On this clone: What antigen it recognizes has not been identified. No quality values exist for individual bases; no much larger clone is one base distant.

TCRbeta CDR3 regions were amplified from genomic DNA by means of the immunoSEQ Assay, a bias-controlled multiplex PCR. As for the original processing: Within the assay, amplification of reference gene primers was used to estimate how many nucleated cells each sample contained. To quantify the absolute abundance of each unique TCRbeta CDR3 rearrangement, sequence reads were collapsed and filtered. For each sample, productive Simpson clonality was calculated as the square root of Simpson's diversity index across productive rearrangements. Drawn from immuneACCESS, this table holds only the in-frame rearrangements with V and J called that TCRdb kept. Clones are partly lost; checked studies trace under half to an unresolved V gene and leave the rest unexplained. The DNA gave D and trimming, while V, J and clone size come from that table. Present in this sample are 130,000 or so clones, around 88% of which were seen just once. The ten largest account for approximately 1.4% of the sample.

The collaborating institutions used their own protocols to collect whole blood in K2EDTA tubes. For TCRbeta analysis, collaborator samples were shipped as frozen whole blood, as isolated PBMCs, or as DNA extracted from either sample type. The rearrangement joined TRBV19 to TRBJ1-4; the junction holds 7 bases that match TRBD1. Input material: peripheral blood. The origin of this receptor is a woman in her sixties with acute or convalescent COVID-19. Here the CDR3 is given as CASSIIEGATNEKLFF. The nucleotides are TGTGCCAGTAGTATAATTGAGGGGGCGACTAATGAAAAACTGTTTTTT. Outside the CDR3, residues come from the reference TRBV19 and TRBJ1-4 proteins, so the full variable domain is: DGGITQSPKYLFRKEGQNVTLSCEQNLNHDAMYWYRQDPGQGLRLIYYSQIVNDFQKGDIAEGYSVSREKKESFPLTVTSAQKNPTAFYLCASSIIEGATNEKLFFGSGTQLSVL.